The 4 T cell receptor beta chains below all came from one sample that was sequenced in a study of blood T cell repertoires in COVID-19. Some clones are missing from TCRdb's copy, which holds only in-frame ones; the method was immunoSEQ multiplex PCR. The top ten hold approximately 8.5% of the sample, which has about 300,000 clones, roughly 86% seen once. Sequencing used peripheral blood. The receptors were gathered from a man aged 18 to 29 with active or convalescent COVID-19.

This chain connects TRBV3-1 (or the pseudogene TRBV3-2) to TRBJ2-7; tentatively, D is TRBD2 (5 bases). The CDR3 loop spans 12 amino acids. Germline assignment: CDR1 LGHDT and CDR2 YNNKEL (reference sequence). Trimming shortened V by 8 bases and J by 7 bases, and 15 bases separated the two germline ends. CDR3 sequence (DNA): TGTGCCAGCGGGTCCCTAGCAAGTGAGCAGTACTTC. This gives the protein CASGSLASEQYF.

This clone was counted once. The chain carries TRBV19 and TRBJ2-4; 9 bases line up with TRBD1. The germline gives CDR1 LNHDA, CDR2 SQIVND (reference sequence). The CDR3 is made up of 14 amino acids. J lost 2 bases, V lost 8 bases, and 4 bases had no gene match. DNA for the CDR3: TGTGCCAGTGGGAACAGGGGGCCCAAAAACATTCAGTACTTC. Amino acids: CASGNRGPKNIQYF.

This clone has only a few counts. The chain recombines TRBV4-3 with TRBJ1-1, with 7 bases matching TRBD1. CDR3 size: 15 residues. Looked up from germline, CDR1 is LGHNA and CDR2 is YSLEER. V shed 1 base, J shed 3 bases, and the junction held 5 bases outside the gene matches. The CDR3 sequence is CASSQARQGDTEAFF. CDR3 DNA: TGCGCCAGCAGCCAAGCTAGACAGGGAGACACTGAAGCTTTCTTT.

V is TRBV14 and J is TRBJ1-6; D is unclear. The V gene's germline CDR1 is SGHDN and CDR2 FVKESK. V lost 0 bases to trimming and J lost 7 bases, with 13 bases between them. This CDR3 has 16 residues. The CDR3 DNA sequence: TGTGCCAGCAGCCAAGAAAATCGAGGGTACAATTCACCCCTCCACTTT. This gives the protein CASSQENRGYNSPLHF. Together with reference TRBV14 and TRBJ1-6, the CDR3 gives the full variable domain: EAGVTQFPSHSVIEKGQTVTLRCDPISGHDNLYWYRRVMGKEIKFLLHFVKESKQDESGMPNNRFLAERTGGTYSTLKVQPAELEDSGVYFCASSQENRGYNSPLHFGNGTRLTVT.